This TCR beta chain is drawn from a study of T cells after yellow fever vaccination. V dropped 0 bases and J dropped 0 bases, with 15 bases sitting between them. CDR1 and CDR2 from the germline V gene are MNHEY and SVGAGI. The CDR3 length is 17 residues. General study findings and limits: Contamination of FACS-sorted repertoires by abundant clonotypes from the bulk population could occur. Faster peaking, at day 5 versus 15, marked a secondary response that was weaker. Clonotype sharing between CD4 and CD8 compartments was small. Subsequent booster samples again held most clones from primary vaccination (less than 98% CD4, nearly 90% CD8).

MiXCR, applied by TCRdb to the 5' RACE reads, yields one record per CDR3 protein. The table has approximately 600,000 distinct CDR3 sequences, roughly an eighth seen once; the top ten hold more than 12%. This clonotype was counted between two and nine times. The target antigen is unknown. The J gene is TRBJ2-7, the V gene TRBV6-5; D gene uncertain. The sample was PBMCs, taken on the day of the yellow fever booster vaccination. The clonotype originates from a man aged 30-40 years who received the YFV17D yellow fever vaccine. The CDR3, as DNA: TGTGCCAGCAGTTACTCAATGCCCGGATTAAGCTCCTACGAGCAGTACTTC. Amino acids: CASSYSMPGLSSYEQYF.